The present T cell receptor beta chain was sequenced within a study of regulatory T cells in long-lasting Graves disease. Time point described: newly diagnosed GD, antithyroid drugs for less than 3 months. The TCR library used RNA extracted from PBMCs. Diagnosing Graves' disease relied on the American Thyroid Association guidelines. The TCR beta library used iRepertoire HTBI primers with Arm-PCR amplification of CDR3. TCRdb re-called the multiplex PCR reads through MiXCR, storing one row per CDR3 protein. The sample yields 420,000 or so distinct CDR3 sequences, roughly 15% seen once. The CDR3 runs to 13 residues. Germline values: CDR1 SNHLY, CDR2 FYNNEI. Separately, the same data were catalogued under a study of T cells in Graves' hyperthyroidism and ophthalmopathy.

The V call is TRBV2, the J call TRBJ2-3; D call uncertain. The J call may be mistaken, given a closer DNA end match to TRBJ1-5. The specimen was peripheral blood mononuclear cells (PBMCs), collected at new diagnosis, from a patient treated with antithyroid drugs. The clonotype was recovered from a woman between 18 and 29 years old with Graves disease. The chain's CDR3 is CASSAGAGDTQHF. CDR3 sequence (DNA): TGTGCCAGCAGTGCGGGAGCTGGAGATACGCAGCATTTT.